This T cell receptor beta chain came from a study of OX40 agonist ivuxolimab in advanced cancers. Study as a whole: A male proportion of 82.7% was recorded, with mean age 60 years and range about 20 to 79. Antecedent anti-PD-1, anti-PD-L1 or anti-CTLA-4 therapy was permissible, with 40% having received some.

Measured with immunoSEQ multiplex PCR; TCRdb has only the in-frame clones, and not every one. This table has about 64,000 clones, around 80% appearing once. Deletions cut 1 base from V and 4 bases from J, with 10 bases between. Germline-derived CDR1 and CDR2 are SGHVS and FQNEAQ. The CDR3 totals 14 residues. Sequencing was performed on CD4+ or CD8+ T cells sorted from blood, taken in a trial of the OX40 agonist ivuxolimab. The TCR sequence derives from an adult with an advanced solid tumor such as melanoma, head and neck, liver or kidney cancer. The chain employs TRBV7-8 and TRBJ2-5, with TRBD2 as a possible D gene (5 bases). The CDR3: CASSLDSARETQYF. CDR3 nucleotide sequence: TGTGCCAGCAGCTTAGATAGCGCCCGAGAGACCCAGTACTTC.